This entry lists 23 T cell receptor beta chains sequenced from one sample in a study of siplizumab effects on memory and regulatory T cells. Assay: immunoSEQ multiplex PCR; the TCRdb copy retains only in-frame clones and omits some. The sample has just over 60,000 clones, 79% seen once. Sequencing was done on a sample of memory CD4+ T cells sorted from blood. The receptors derive from a human donor in good health.

The chain couples TRBV18 to TRBJ2-7, with D perhaps TRBD2 (5 bases). This CDR3 comprises 14 residues. V lost 6 bases to trimming and J lost 6 bases, with 18 bases between them. CDR1 and CDR2 (germline): KGHSH, LQKENI. The DNA of the CDR3 is TGTGCCAGCTCCCGGGGATCTTTCTCGGGCGAGCAGTACTTC. It is translated as CASSRGSFSGEQYF.

This chain joins TRBV19 and TRBJ2-4; no firm D call. Trimming took 10 bases from V and 0 from J, leaving 10 bases between them. The length of the CDR3 is 13 residues. Per the germline V gene, CDR1 is LNHDA and CDR2 is SQIVND (reference sequence). CDR3 in amino acids: CATRDLAKNIQYF. In DNA form, the CDR3 reads TGTGCCACCCGAGACCTAGCCAAAAACATTCAGTACTTC.

This chain links TRBV4-2 with TRBJ2-5; D might be TRBD1 or TRBD2, each matching 6 bases. Germline-derived CDR1 and CDR2 are LGHNA and YNFKEQ. CDR3 length: 17 amino acids. V gave up 0 bases and J gave up 4 bases, with 18 bases separating them. CDR3 in DNA: TGTGCCAGCAGCCAAGATGCCGGGGGCTGGACACGAGAGACCCAGTACTTC. The encoded protein is CASSQDAGGWTRETQYF.

The chain uses TRBV28 and TRBJ2-1; tentative D call: TRBD2 (6 bases). There are 15 residues in the CDR3. V was trimmed by 4 bases and J by 0 bases, leaving 10 bases between them. Germline CDR1 is MDHEN and CDR2 is SYDVKM. DNA of the CDR3: TGTGCCAGCAGTTGGGACTCGAGCTCCTACAATGAGCAGTTCTTC. It translates to CASSWDSSSYNEQFF. The full variable domain, rest sourced from reference TRBV28 and TRBJ2-1, is DVKVTQSSRYLVKRTGEKVFLECVQDMDHENMFWYRQDPGLGLRLIYFSYDVKMKEKGDIPEGYSVSREKKERFSLILESASTNQTSMYLCASSWDSSSYNEQFFGPGTRLTVL.

The chain links TRBV19 to TRBJ2-3; D unresolved. Germline assignment: CDR1 LNHDA and CDR2 SQIVND (reference sequence). The CDR3 loop spans 13 amino acids. Trimming shortened V by 5 bases and J by 6 bases, and 12 bases separated the two germline ends. CDR3 loop: CASSPVPRDTQYF. Here the CDR3 DNA reads TGTGCCAGTAGTCCGGTTCCGAGGGATACGCAGTATTTT.

This chain uses TRBV23-1 with TRBJ1-5, with D hard to call. TRBV23-1 is identified as an open reading frame with a role that is uncertain. Trimming took off 1 base at V and 3 bases at J, with 10 bases between the two ends. CDR3 length equals 15 residues. Here the CDR3 reads CASSQFRQFNQPQHF. The CDR3 nucleotides are TGCGCCAGCAGTCAATTTCGGCAATTCAATCAGCCCCAGCATTTT.

This sequence joins TRBV21-1 and TRBJ2-3; TRBD2 was called by the table and not checked on the DNA. TRBV21-1 is a known pseudogene. The CDR3 is made up of 13 amino acids. CDR3 loop: CASRGWRYWTQYF. The CDR3 nucleotides read TGTGCCAGCAGAGGGTGGAGGTACTGGACGCAGTATTTT.

This chain uses TRBV5-4 with TRBJ1-4; tentatively, D is TRBD1 (5 bases). The CDR3 runs 16 residues. Germline values: CDR1 SGHNT, CDR2 YYREEE (reference sequence). V shed 4 bases and J shed 8 bases, with 21 bases lying between them. The CDR3 DNA reads TGTGCCAGCAGCCCGGGCCCGGGGGAATATTGGGAAAAACTGTTTTTT. Translated, it gives CASSPGPGEYWEKLFF.

This clone was seen only once. This rearrangement joins TRBV19 to TRBJ2-3; D is uncertain. Germline-derived CDR1 and CDR2 are LNHDA and SQIVND (reference sequence). V shed 0 bases and J shed 3 bases, with 7 bases lying between them. The CDR3 covers 14 residues. CDR3 amino acids: CASSIDIGTDTQYF. The CDR3 DNA follows: TGTGCCAGTAGTATAGATATAGGTACAGATACGCAGTATTTT. Full variable domain (rest looked up from reference TRBV19 and TRBJ2-3): DGGITQSPKYLFRKEGQNVTLSCEQNLNHDAMYWYRQDPGQGLRLIYYSQIVNDFQKGDIAEGYSVSREKKESFPLTVTSAQKNPTAFYLCASSIDIGTDTQYFGPGTRLTVL.

This chain links TRBV5-1 with TRBJ2-7; no reliable D call. This CDR3 is built from 12 residues. Per germline, CDR1 SGHRS and CDR2 YFSETQ. V lost 0 bases and J lost 4, with 5 bases in between. The CDR3 loop is CASSLDTYEQYF. For the CDR3, the DNA is TGCGCCAGCAGCTTGGACACTTACGAGCAGTACTTC.

The rearrangement links TRBV4-2 to TRBJ2-5; 12 bases are a match to TRBD2. Per the germline V gene, CDR1 is LGHNA and CDR2 is YNFKEQ. CDR3 length equals 17 residues. The V gene end was trimmed by 3 bases and the J gene end by 4 bases; junction bases not matched to a gene: 9. The CDR3 region is CASSQNLAGGPVETQYF. The CDR3 bases are TGTGCCAGCAGCCAGAACCTAGCGGGGGGGCCAGTAGAGACCCAGTACTTC.

The rearrangement uses TRBV9 and TRBJ2-3; 12 bases line up with TRBD2. Looked up from germline, CDR1 is SGDLS and CDR2 is YYNGEE. The CDR3 is made up of 16 amino acids. The ends lost 3 bases at V and 4 bases at J; junction bases unmatched: 6. For the CDR3, the DNA is TGTGCCAGCAGCGGTCGACTAGCGGGGGATCCAGATACGCAGTATTTT. Amino acid sequence: CASSGRLAGDPDTQYF.

In its sample, this clone was seen once. V is TRBV19 and J is TRBJ1-2; 7 bases agree with TRBD1. This CDR3 comprises 15 residues. The germline gives CDR1 LNHDA, CDR2 SQIVND (reference sequence). V was clipped by 4 bases and J by 6 bases; unmatched bases: 11. The chain's CDR3 is CASSTSRQGGHGYTF. The CDR3 DNA sequence: TGTGCCAGTAGTACCTCGCGACAGGGCGGGCATGGCTACACCTTC.

The J gene is TRBJ2-7, the V gene TRBV7-2; the match to TRBD1 covers 7 bases. The germline V gene has CDR1 SGHTA and CDR2 FQGNSA. V lost 5 bases, J lost 2 bases, and 9 bases stayed unmatched. The CDR3 covers 15 residues. CDR3 nucleotide sequence: TGTGCCAGCAGCCCCAACGGACAGGCTACCTACGAGCAGTACTTC. As protein: CASSPNGQATYEQYF.

The V call is TRBV7-2, the J call TRBJ2-1; 11 bases match TRBD2. The length of the CDR3 is 16 residues. In germline, CDR1 is SGHTA, CDR2 FQGNSA. V was clipped by 5 bases and J by 6 bases; unmatched bases: 9. The CDR3 DNA reads as TGTGCCAGCAGCAAGTTTAGCGGGGGGGTCTTCAATGAGCAGTTCTTC. Residues: CASSKFSGGVFNEQFF.

This chain uses TRBV6-5 with TRBJ2-7; D unclear. Germline CDR1 is MNHEY and CDR2 is SVGAGI. This CDR3 region has 12 residues. The germline V and J ends were trimmed by 6 bases and 5 bases, with 11 bases remaining between them. Here the CDR3 reads CASSQRSHEQYF. Written as DNA, the CDR3 is TGTGCCAGCAGCCAAAGGAGCCACGAGCAGTACTTC.

The chain recombines TRBV19 with TRBJ1-1, with TRBD1 matching over 8 bases. V was pared by 5 bases and J by 4 bases, with 6 bases of the junction left unmatched. The CDR3 has 14 residues. Germline-derived CDR1 and CDR2 are LNHDA and SQIVND (reference sequence). DNA of the CDR3: TGTGCCAGTAGTGTCGGACAGGGCCGCACTGAAGCTTTCTTT. Residues: CASSVGQGRTEAFF.

The genes are TRBV7-2 and TRBJ1-1; no clear D. The V end lost 6 bases, the J end lost 5 bases, and 16 bases lay between the germline ends. The CDR3 has 14 amino acids. Germline CDR1 SGHTA, CDR2 FQGNSA. The CDR3 DNA reads TGTGCCAGCAGTCTGATGGAGGGCGGGACTGAAGCTTTCTTT. Its protein product is CASSLMEGGTEAFF.

For the CDR3, the DNA is TGTGCCAGCAGCCCTAAGGAGGCCACTGGAAACACCATATATTTT. This codes for CASSPKEATGNTIYF. The J gene is TRBJ1-3, the V gene TRBV7-9; no reliable D call. Germline V lookup: CDR1 SEHNR, CDR2 FQNEAQ (reference sequence). The CDR3 has 15 residues. Trimming stripped 5 bases from V and 2 bases from J, with 13 bases between.

J is TRBJ1-1 and V is TRBV18, with D hard to call. The CDR3 consists of 16 residues. CDR1 and CDR2 (germline): KGHSH, LQKENI. V dropped 1 base and J dropped 4 bases, with 16 bases sitting between them. The DNA for the CDR3 is TGTGCCAGCTCACCACTTTTAAACTCCGAGGCCACTGAAGCTTTCTTT. Its translation: CASSPLLNSEATEAFF.

In the case of this clone: Other DNA sequences from this sample encode an identical CDR3 as well. V gene TRBV20-1 combines with J gene TRBJ1-3, with unresolved D. This CDR3 has 11 amino acids. V was trimmed by 3 bases and J by 3 bases, leaving 3 bases between them. The germline V gene encodes CDR1 DFQATT and CDR2 SNEGSKA (reference sequence). The CDR3 sequence is CSASGGNTIYF. The CDR3, as DNA: TGCAGTGCTAGCGGTGGAAACACCATATATTTT.

A note on this clone: The sample holds other DNA sequences that translate to the same CDR3. The chain joins TRBV15 to TRBJ1-2; 7 nucleotides agree with TRBD1. Unmatched junction bases numbered 11, after V lost 8 bases and J lost 8 bases. The CDR3 sequence is 13 residues long. Germline lookup yields CDR1 LNHNV and CDR2 YYDKDF (reference sequence). CDR3 amino acids: CATYDREGYGYTF. The CDR3 nucleotides are TGTGCCACCTACGACAGGGAGGGCTACGGCTACACCTTC.

A remark on this clone: Compared with germline, one end of the junction differs, possibly owing to a read error. This rearrangement joins TRBV7-9 to TRBJ2-7, with TRBD2 identical over 11 bases. There are 18 residues in the CDR3. In germline, CDR1 is SEHNR, CDR2 FQNEAQ (reference sequence). The CDR3 region is CASSPTRGLAGGSSEQYF. The CDR3 DNA reads TGTGCCAGCAGCCCCACCAGGGGTCTAGCGGGGGGCTCCTCCGAGCAGTACTTC.